This TCR beta chain was identified in a study of T cells in localized non-small cell lung cancer. As regards this clone: The target antigen is unknown.

The CDR3 contains 15 residues. The trim removed 4 bases at V and 4 bases at J, leaving 5 bases unmatched. Germline V gene lookup returns CDR1 LNHDA and CDR2 SQIVND (reference sequence). Data came from immunoSEQ multiplex PCR; TCRdb stores just in-frame clones and leaves some out. This sample has 20,000 to 30,000 clones, with more than 65% found just once. Study-wide findings and caveats: The study linked higher blood T cell density to longer overall survival. Adjacent uninvolved lung had the highest clonality, suggesting focused antigen responses. Sequence data derive from only one tumor region, so heterogeneity remains possible. Adjacent lung was found to contain a median about 50 of the top 100 tumor clones.

This TCR was recovered from a man aged 35 to 70 with stage III squamous cell lung carcinoma. The source material was peripheral blood, sampled before any cancer treatment. The V gene is TRBV19, the J gene TRBJ2-5; 11 bases are a match to TRBD1. The CDR3: CASSKPGQGGETQYF. The CDR3 bases are TGTGCCAGTAGTAAACCGGGACAGGGGGGAGAGACCCAGTACTTC.